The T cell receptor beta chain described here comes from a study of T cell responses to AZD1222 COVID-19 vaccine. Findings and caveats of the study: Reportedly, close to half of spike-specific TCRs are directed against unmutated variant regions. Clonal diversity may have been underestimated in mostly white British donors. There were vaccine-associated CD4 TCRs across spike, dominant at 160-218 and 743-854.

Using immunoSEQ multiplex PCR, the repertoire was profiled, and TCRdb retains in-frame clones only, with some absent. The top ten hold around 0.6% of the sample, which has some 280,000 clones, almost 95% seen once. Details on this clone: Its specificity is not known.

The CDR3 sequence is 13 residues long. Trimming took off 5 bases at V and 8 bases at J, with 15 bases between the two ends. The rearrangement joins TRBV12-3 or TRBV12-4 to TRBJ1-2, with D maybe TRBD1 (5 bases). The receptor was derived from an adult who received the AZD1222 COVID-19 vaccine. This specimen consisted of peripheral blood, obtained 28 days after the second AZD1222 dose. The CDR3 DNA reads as TGTGCCAGCAGTCCCCGGTTGGGGGTGGGCTACACCTTC. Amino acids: CASSPRLGVGYTF.